This T cell receptor beta chain emerged from a study of beta chain features in type 1 diabetes. Findings and caveats of the study: Type 1 diabetes patients had moderately but significantly shorter TCRB CDR3s in all four CD4+ subsets. For patients, the naive, central memory and Treg TCRB repertoires appeared more alike than for healthy donors. The analysis here could not establish whether HLA type shapes TCRB rearrangement. For type 1 diabetes patients, VDJ junctions showed fewer insertions and more deletions.

Investigators reverse transcribed all isolated RNA, so they sequenced expressed TCRB transcripts. Some clones are missing from TCRdb's copy, which holds only in-frame ones; the method was immunoSEQ multiplex PCR. The sample carries hundreds of thousands of clones, over 12% recorded once. Concerning this clone: Its matching antigen is unknown.

The V end was cut by 2 bases, the J end by 0 bases, with 10 bases between. The CDR3 runs 16 residues. Germline values: CDR1 SGHTA, CDR2 FQGNSA. Purity of each sorted population was above 95%. Sequencing was performed on naive CD4+ T cells from blood. The rearrangement links TRBV7-2 to TRBJ2-2; D perhaps matches TRBD1 (5 bases). The sequence was obtained from a man younger than 35 with type 1 diabetes. CDR3 DNA sequence: TGTGCCAGCAGCTTATTTTCAGGGACGAACACCGGGGAGCTGTTTTTT. As protein: CASSLFSGTNTGELFF.